The clone carrying this T cell receptor (beta chain) has at least ten counts. Its antigen is not identified. As originally analysed: A papillary thyroid cancer distant-metastasis classifier was built from CDR3 differences across clinicopathological groups. MiXCR reprocessed the PCR reads for TCRdb. The V and J calls, along with clone size, are taken from TCRdb and not from the paper's own processing. The data hold about 39,000 clones, with under 20% observed a single time. The data belong to a study of metastatic and nonmetastatic thyroid tumors. Study-wide background: Thyroid patients, malignant and benign, had repertoires compared across blood and tumor or nodule tissue. Overall study results and limits: Reports indicated that malignant thyroid tumors showed significantly higher TCR beta diversity than benign nodules did, in blood and tumor.

The entire patient cohort was treatment-naive prior to thyroid surgery. This receptor was taken from a female donor with papillary thyroid cancer or a benign thyroid nodule (not recorded which). Some clones in this sample may be carry-over from other donors' samples. The sequenced sample was tumor tissue.

CDR3 in amino acids: CSARGGGYGYTF. As DNA, the CDR3 is TGCAGTGCTAGAGGAGGGGGCTATGGCTACACCTTC. The J gene is TRBJ1-2, the V gene TRBV20-1, with D perhaps matching TRBD1 (6 bases). CDR3 length: 12 amino acids. Germline CDR1 DFQATT, CDR2 SNEGSKA (reference sequence). V lost 1 base to trimming and J lost 4 bases, with 7 bases between them.